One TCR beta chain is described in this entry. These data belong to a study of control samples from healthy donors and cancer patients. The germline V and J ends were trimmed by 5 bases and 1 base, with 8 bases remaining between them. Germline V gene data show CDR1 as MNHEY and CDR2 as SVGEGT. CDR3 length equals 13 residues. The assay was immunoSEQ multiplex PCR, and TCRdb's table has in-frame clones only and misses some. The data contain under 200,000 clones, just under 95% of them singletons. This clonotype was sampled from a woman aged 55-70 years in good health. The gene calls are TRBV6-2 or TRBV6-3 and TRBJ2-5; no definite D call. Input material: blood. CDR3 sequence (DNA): TGTGCCAGCAGTACACGGTCCCAAGAGACCCAGTACTTC. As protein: CASSTRSQETQYF.